Here is one T cell receptor beta chain with its context. This clonotype was recorded a few times. Its cognate antigen has yet to be identified. Base qualities were left out, and no much larger clone turns up one base away. The sample originates from a study of blood T cells in healthy people across ages (dated by TCRdb to between 2015 and 2016). Broadly, across the study: In model experiments, roughly one uniquely barcoded TCR beta cDNA molecule per two T cells was captured by template switching. The study measured age-related changes in TCR beta repertoire diversity using deep sequencing normalized with unique cDNA molecular identifiers. To avoid experimental bias, donors of different ages were spread randomly across the sequencing lanes. For two donors (one aged 18 to 30 and one aged 80 or older), the study analyzed two additional independent replicas of 1 million unique cDNA reads from the same blood draw. The donors were divided into four age groups: young (average approximately 16 years), middle-aged (approximately 39), aged (about 60) and long-lived (roughly 82).

Overall study results and their limits: Estimates of total diversity based on one million sequenced T cells were regarded as lower bounds and as underestimates. Since profiling was done on bulk unsorted PBMCs, naive and antigen-experienced compartments could not be conclusively compared. The long-lived group showed more naive CD4+ T cells, fewer expanded clones and increased TCR diversity than the aged group, suggesting age selection. There was a strong correlation between observed TCR beta diversity and the percentage of naive T cells measured by flow cytometry. As age increased, observed TCR beta diversity per million T cells dropped in a roughly linear way, and a significant reduction was already evident by age 40. Because the CMV infection status of the donors was unknown, age-related changes in expanded clonotypes may potentially have been confounded.

The donors were 40 or so Caucasian individuals from Russia, aged about 6 to 100 years, who were systemically healthy. Each donor gave 8 to 10 milliliters of peripheral blood, drawn into EDTA-treated Vacutainer tubes. Ficoll-Paque density-gradient centrifugation was used to isolate PBMCs, with at least 7 million obtained per sample. Trizol reagent was used to extract total RNA from the PBMCs, yielding at least 5.5 micrograms per sample. Naive CD45RAhigh/CD27high T cell percentages were measured by flow cytometry on a PBMC aliquot from every donor. Library construction relied on 5' RACE. The reads were generated on an Illumina HiSeq 2500. A second PCR of roughly 7 to 11 cycles was performed with a sample-barcoded 5' primer and a J-beta primer mix. A template-switch 5' adaptor carrying 12 random nucleotides introduced a unique molecular identifier onto each TCR beta cDNA molecule. Each sample yielded at least 2.5 million CDR3-containing paired-end reads. First-strand cDNA synthesis was performed from all RNA using the Mint cDNA synthesis kit, with priming by a TRBC-specific oligonucleotide. Following uracil-DNA glycosylase treatment, a first 18-cycle PCR with universal primers M1SS and BC2_uni_R was performed on all cDNA. Per the original workflow: Normalization of each sample was performed by random selection of 1 million high-quality reads, each carrying a distinct molecular identifier. Instead of being binned into consensus sequences, reads that shared molecular identifiers were thrown out. MiTCR, with a Q25 quality threshold and the strictest error-elimination algorithm, was used for CDR3 identification, clonotype clustering and error correction. A nonparametric unseen species model using Euler transformation provided a lower-bound estimate of total TCR beta diversity. TCRdb trimmed the raw reads at Q25, called clones with MiXCR and kept productive beta chains. Entries that share a CDR3 protein sequence are merged under the most common genes and DNA. The V and J calls follow TCRdb's processing rather than the paper's. This sample holds approximately 1.5 million distinct CDR3 sequences; around 35% were observed only once. The ten largest clones add up to 11% of the sample.

From the germline V gene, CDR1 is SGHDT and CDR2 is YYEEEE. Trimming accounts for 4 bases at V and 6 bases at J, while the number of junction bases matched to no gene is 2. Reading from cysteine to phenylalanine, the CDR3 counts 12 amino acids. CDR3 DNA is the only sequence kept; it has 36 bases, read in frame from the first base. The sequence is built from TRBV5-6 and TRBJ2-5; 8 bases in between match TRBD1. The clonotype comes from a woman aged 25-40 years in good health. Sequencing was done on a sample of blood. The CDR3 in this case is CASSTGGQTQYF. The sequenced DNA is TGTGCCAGCAGCACAGGGGGACAGACCCAGTACTTC.